A single T cell receptor beta chain is shown here with its context. Its specific antigen is unknown. The input lacks base qualities; no much larger clone sits a single base away. The sample holds other DNA sequences that translate to the same CDR3. The data were obtained in a study of control samples from healthy donors and cancer patients (dated by TCRdb to the early 2020s). Trimming takes 3 bases from V and 7 bases from J, and the germline ends sit 6 bases apart. The germline V gene encodes CDR1 MNHEY and CDR2 SVGAGI. Reading from cysteine to phenylalanine, the CDR3 counts 11 amino acids. The entry retains the CDR3 DNA only, 33 bases that are in frame from base 1. Library method: the immunoSEQ multiplex PCR assay. TCRdb limited this immuneACCESS table to in-frame rearrangements with V and J called. A share of clones is missing; checked studies link under half to unresolved V genes, and the rest is unexplained. Recorded for this sample are about 110,000 clones; approximately 82% of them occurred a single time. The ten largest clones capture approximately 6.7% of the sample.

The V and J segments used are TRBV6-5 and TRBJ1-1; a tentative D call is TRBD1 (5 bases match). The sequence came from a young man in good health. Sequences were obtained from blood. The nucleotide sequence is TGTGCCAGCAGTTATGGGGGTGAAGCTTTCTTT. Translation gives CASSYGGEAFF.